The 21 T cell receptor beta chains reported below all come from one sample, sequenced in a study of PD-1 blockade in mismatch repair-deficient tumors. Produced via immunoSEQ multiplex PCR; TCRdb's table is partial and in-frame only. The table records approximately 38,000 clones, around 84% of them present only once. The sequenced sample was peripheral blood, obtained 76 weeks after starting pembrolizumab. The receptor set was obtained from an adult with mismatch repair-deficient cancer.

CDR3 in DNA: TGTGCCAGCAGTCCACCGGGAGTGGAGACCCAGTACTTC. Encoded protein: CASSPPGVETQYF. This chain links TRBV28 with TRBJ2-5; D perhaps matches TRBD2 (6 bases). The CDR3 spans 13 residues. V gave up 5 bases and J gave up 5 bases, with 12 bases separating them. CDR1 is MDHEN and CDR2 is SYDVKM in the germline V gene.

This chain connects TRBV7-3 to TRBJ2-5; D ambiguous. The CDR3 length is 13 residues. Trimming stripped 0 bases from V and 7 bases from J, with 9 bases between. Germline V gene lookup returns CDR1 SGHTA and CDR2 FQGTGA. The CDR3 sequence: CASSLTSLGTQYF. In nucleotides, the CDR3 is TGTGCCAGCAGCTTAACTAGCTTGGGGACCCAGTACTTC.

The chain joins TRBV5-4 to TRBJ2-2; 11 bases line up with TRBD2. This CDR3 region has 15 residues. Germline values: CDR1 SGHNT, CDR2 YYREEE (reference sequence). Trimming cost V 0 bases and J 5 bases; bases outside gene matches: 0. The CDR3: CASSLVAGGTGELFF. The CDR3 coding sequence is TGTGCCAGCAGCTTGGTAGCGGGAGGGACCGGGGAGCTGTTTTTT.

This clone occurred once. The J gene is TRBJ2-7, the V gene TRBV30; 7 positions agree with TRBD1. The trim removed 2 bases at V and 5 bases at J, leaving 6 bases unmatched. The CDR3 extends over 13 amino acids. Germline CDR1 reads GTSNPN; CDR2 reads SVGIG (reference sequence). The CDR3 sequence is CAWSKQGNDEQYF. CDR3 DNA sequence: TGTGCCTGGAGTAAACAGGGGAACGACGAGCAGTACTTC.

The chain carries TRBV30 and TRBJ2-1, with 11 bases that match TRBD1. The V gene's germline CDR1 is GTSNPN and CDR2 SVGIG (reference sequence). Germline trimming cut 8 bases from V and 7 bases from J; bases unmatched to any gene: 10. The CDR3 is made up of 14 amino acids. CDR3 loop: CARGQGAGGNEQFF. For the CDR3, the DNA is TGTGCCCGTGGACAGGGGGCGGGTGGGAATGAGCAGTTCTTC.

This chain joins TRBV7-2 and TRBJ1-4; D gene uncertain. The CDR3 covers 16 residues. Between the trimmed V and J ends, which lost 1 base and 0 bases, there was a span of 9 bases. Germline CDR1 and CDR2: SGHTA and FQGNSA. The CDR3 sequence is CASSLVAGATNEKLFF. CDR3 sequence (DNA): TGTGCCAGCAGCTTAGTGGCGGGAGCAACTAATGAAAAACTGTTTTTT.

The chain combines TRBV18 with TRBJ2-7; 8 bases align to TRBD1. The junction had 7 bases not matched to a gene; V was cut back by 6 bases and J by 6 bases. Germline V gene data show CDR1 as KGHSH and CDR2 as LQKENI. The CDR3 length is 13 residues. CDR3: CASSPGQGAEQYF. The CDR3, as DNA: TGTGCCAGCTCCCCTGGACAGGGCGCCGAGCAGTACTTC.

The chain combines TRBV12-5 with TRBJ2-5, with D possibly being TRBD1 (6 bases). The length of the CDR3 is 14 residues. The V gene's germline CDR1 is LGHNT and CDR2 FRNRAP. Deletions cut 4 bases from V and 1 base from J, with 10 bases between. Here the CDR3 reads CASGSRTAQETQYF. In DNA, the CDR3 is TGTGCTAGTGGTTCCAGGACAGCCCAAGAGACCCAGTACTTC.

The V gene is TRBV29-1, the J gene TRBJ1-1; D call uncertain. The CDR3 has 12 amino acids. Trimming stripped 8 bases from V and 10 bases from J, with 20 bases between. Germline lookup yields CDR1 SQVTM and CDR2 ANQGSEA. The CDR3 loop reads CSILADPAGAFF. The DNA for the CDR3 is TGCAGCATTCTCGCCGATCCGGCGGGAGCTTTCTTT.

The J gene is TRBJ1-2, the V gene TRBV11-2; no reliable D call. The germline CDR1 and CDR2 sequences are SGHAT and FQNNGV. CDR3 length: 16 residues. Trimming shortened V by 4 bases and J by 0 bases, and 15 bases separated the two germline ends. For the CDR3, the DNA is TGTGCCAGCAGCTCCTTCACCAGACGAGCTAACTATGGCTACACCTTC. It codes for CASSSFTRRANYGYTF.

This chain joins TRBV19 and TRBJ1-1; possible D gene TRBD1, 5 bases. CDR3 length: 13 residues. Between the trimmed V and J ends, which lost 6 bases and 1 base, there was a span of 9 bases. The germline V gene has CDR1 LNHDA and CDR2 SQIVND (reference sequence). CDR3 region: CASRNRRNTEAFF. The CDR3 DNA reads TGTGCCAGTAGGAACAGGAGGAACACTGAAGCTTTCTTT.

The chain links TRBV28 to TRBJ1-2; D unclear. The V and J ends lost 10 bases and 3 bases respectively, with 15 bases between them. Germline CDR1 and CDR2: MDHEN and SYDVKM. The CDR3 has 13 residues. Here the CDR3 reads CATSIGTDYGYTF. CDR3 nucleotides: TGTGCCACCTCCATAGGTACAGACTATGGCTACACCTTC.

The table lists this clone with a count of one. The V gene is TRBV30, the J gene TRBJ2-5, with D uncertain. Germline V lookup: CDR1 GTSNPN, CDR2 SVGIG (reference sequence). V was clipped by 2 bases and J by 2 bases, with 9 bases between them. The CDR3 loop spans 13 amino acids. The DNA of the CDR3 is TGTGCCTGGAGTCCCCAGATTCAAGAGACCCAGTACTTC. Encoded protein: CAWSPQIQETQYF. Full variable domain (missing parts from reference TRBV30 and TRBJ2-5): SQTIHQWPATLVQPVGSPLSLECTVEGTSNPNLYWYRQAAGRGLQLLFYSVGIGQISSEVPQNLSASRPQDRQFILSSKKLLLSDSGFYLCAWSPQIQETQYFGPGTRLLVL.

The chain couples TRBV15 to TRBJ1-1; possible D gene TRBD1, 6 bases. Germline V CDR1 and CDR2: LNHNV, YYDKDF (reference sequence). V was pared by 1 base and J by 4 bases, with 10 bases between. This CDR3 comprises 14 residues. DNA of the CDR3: TGTGCCACCAGCAGAGTGGCAGGGGTCACTGAAGCTTTCTTT. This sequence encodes CATSRVAGVTEAFF.

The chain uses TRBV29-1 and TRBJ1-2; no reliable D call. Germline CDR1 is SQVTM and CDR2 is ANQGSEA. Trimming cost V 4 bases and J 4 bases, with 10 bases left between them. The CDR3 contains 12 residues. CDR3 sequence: CSVVERPYGYTF. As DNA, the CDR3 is TGCAGCGTTGTTGAGAGGCCCTATGGCTACACCTTC.

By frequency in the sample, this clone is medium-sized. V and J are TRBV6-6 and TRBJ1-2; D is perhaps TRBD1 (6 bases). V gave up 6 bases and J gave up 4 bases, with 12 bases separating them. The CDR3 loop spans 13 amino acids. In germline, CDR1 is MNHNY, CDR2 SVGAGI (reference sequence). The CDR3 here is CASSPGAIYGYTF. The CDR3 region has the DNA TGTGCCAGCAGCCCAGGGGCTATCTATGGCTACACCTTC.

The CDR3 is CASSLALGSEKLFF. DNA of the CDR3: TGTGCCAGCAGCTTAGCGCTGGGGAGTGAAAAACTGTTTTTT. The chain joins TRBV7-9 to TRBJ1-4; D gene ambiguous. The germline CDR1 and CDR2 sequences are SEHNR and FQNEAQ (reference sequence). Trimming pared 0 bases from V and 7 bases from J, leaving 9 bases between. The CDR3 is 14 amino acids.

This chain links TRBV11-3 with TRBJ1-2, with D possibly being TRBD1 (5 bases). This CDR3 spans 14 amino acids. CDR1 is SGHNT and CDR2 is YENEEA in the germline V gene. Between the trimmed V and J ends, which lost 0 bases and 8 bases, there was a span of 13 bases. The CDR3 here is CASSLDRPGGGYTF. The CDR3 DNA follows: TGTGCCAGCAGCTTAGACCGGCCGGGGGGGGGCTACACCTTC.

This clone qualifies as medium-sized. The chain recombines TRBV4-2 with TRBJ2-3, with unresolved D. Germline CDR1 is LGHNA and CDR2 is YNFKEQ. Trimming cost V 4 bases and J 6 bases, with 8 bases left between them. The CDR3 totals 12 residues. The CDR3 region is CASSRDLDTQYF. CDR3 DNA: TGTGCCAGCAGCCGAGACTTGGATACGCAGTATTTT.

CDR3 DNA sequence: TGCGCCAGCAGCTTGGCTCAGGGCCCTAATGAAAAACTGTTTTTT. Residues: CASSLAQGPNEKLFF. The chain is built from TRBV5-1 and TRBJ1-4; a possible D gene is TRBD1 (5 bases). V lost 0 bases to trimming and J lost 3 bases, with 9 bases between them. Germline V gene sequence: CDR1 SGHRS, CDR2 YFSETQ. The CDR3 is 15 amino acids.

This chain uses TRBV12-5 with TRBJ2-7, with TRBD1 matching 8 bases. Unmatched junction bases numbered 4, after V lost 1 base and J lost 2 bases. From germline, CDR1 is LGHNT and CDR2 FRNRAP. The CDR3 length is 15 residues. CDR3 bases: TGTGCTAGTGGTTTGGGGACAGGGCCGACCTACGAGCAGTACTTC. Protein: CASGLGTGPTYEQYF.